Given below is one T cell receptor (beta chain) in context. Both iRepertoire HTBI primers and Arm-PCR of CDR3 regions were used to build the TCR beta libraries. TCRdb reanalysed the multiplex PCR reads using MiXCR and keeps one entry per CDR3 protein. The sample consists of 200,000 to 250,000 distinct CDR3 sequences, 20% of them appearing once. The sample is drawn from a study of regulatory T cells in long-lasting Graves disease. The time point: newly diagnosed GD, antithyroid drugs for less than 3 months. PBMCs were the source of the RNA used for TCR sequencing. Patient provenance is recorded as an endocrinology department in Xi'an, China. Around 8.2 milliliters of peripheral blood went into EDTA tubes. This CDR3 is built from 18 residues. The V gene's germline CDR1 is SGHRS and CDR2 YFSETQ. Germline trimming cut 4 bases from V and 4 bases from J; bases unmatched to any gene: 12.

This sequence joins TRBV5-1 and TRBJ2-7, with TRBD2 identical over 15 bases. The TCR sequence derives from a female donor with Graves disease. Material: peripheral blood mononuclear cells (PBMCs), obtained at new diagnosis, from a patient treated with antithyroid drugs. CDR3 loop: CASSPGTSGRIVGYEQYF. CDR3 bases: TGCGCCAGCAGCCCGGGGACTAGCGGGAGGATAGTCGGGTACGAGCAGTACTTC.